A single sample gave rise to the 19 T cell receptor beta chains below, sequenced in a study of blood T cell repertoires in COVID-19 (dated by TCRdb to the early 2020s). Library preparation employed the immunoSEQ multiplex PCR assay. TCRdb limited this immuneACCESS table to in-frame rearrangements with V and J called. A share of clones is missing; checked studies link under half to unresolved V genes, and the rest is unexplained. This sample is represented by about 150,000 clones; more than 80% of them were singletons. The ten biggest clones cover roughly 2% of the sample. The sequencing sample was made of peripheral blood. All receptors derive from a man aged 65 to 85 with acute or convalescent COVID-19.

V is TRBV19 and J is TRBJ2-5, with D perhaps TRBD2 (6 bases). The CDR3 runs 17 residues. Germline CDR1 is LNHDA and CDR2 is SQIVND (reference sequence). The V end lost 4 bases, the J end lost 5 bases, and 23 bases lay between the germline ends. DNA for the CDR3: TGTGCCAGTAGTACCGCGTTCTCACCGGGGGAGAGGGAGACCCAGTACTTC. Amino acid sequence: CASSTAFSPGERETQYF. Combining the CDR3 with reference TRBV19 and TRBJ2-5 gives the whole variable domain DGGITQSPKYLFRKEGQNVTLSCEQNLNHDAMYWYRQDPGQGLRLIYYSQIVNDFQKGDIAEGYSVSREKKESFPLTVTSAQKNPTAFYLCASSTAFSPGERETQYFGPGTRLLVL.

The J gene is TRBJ2-3, the V gene TRBV10-2; 10 bases are shared with TRBD2. Germline V lookup: CDR1 WSHSY, CDR2 SAAADI. V shed 10 bases and J 1 base; nucleotides not matched to a gene: 14. This CDR3 has 17 amino acids. CDR3 sequence (DNA): TGCGCCACCTCCCGGAGGCTAGCGGGGGACGGCACAGATACGCAGTATTTT. This sequence encodes CATSRRLAGDGTDTQYF.

This clone was counted a single time. V is TRBV6-1 and J is TRBJ1-2; possibly TRBD1 for D (5 bases). CDR1 and CDR2 (germline): MNHNS, SASEGT. V was trimmed by 3 bases and J by 5 bases, leaving 19 bases between them. This CDR3 has 16 residues. The chain's CDR3 is CASSEQTEVLRYGYTF. In DNA, the CDR3 is TGTGCCAGCAGTGAGCAGACAGAAGTTCTTAGGTATGGCTACACCTTC.

The V call is TRBV5-4, the J call TRBJ2-1; TRBD2 aligns across 9 bases. Per the germline V gene, CDR1 is SGHNT and CDR2 is YYREEE (reference sequence). The CDR3 is made up of 15 amino acids. V shed 0 bases, J shed 3 bases, and the junction held 1 base outside the gene matches. The CDR3 DNA sequence: TGTGCCAGCAGCTTGGTAGCGGGGGTCTACAATGAGCAGTTCTTC. Translating it yields CASSLVAGVYNEQFF.

The V call is TRBV19, the J call TRBJ2-3; D is unclear. The V end lost 3 bases, the J end lost 4 bases, and 8 bases lay between the germline ends. CDR3 size: 13 residues. The V gene's germline CDR1 is LNHDA and CDR2 SQIVND (reference sequence). The CDR3 protein is CASSIQQADTQYF. CDR3 DNA: TGTGCCAGTAGTATCCAGCAGGCAGATACGCAGTATTTT.

This clone was seen only a few times. The rearrangement uses TRBV5-1 and TRBJ1-1; the D is unclear. V lost 6 bases and J lost 0, with 15 bases in between. The CDR3 spans 15 residues. The V gene's germline CDR1 is SGHRS and CDR2 YFSETQ. CDR3 coding DNA: TGCGCCAGCACCGCGGTCGCCGGAATGAACACTGAAGCTTTCTTT. This sequence encodes CASTAVAGMNTEAFF.

The chain employs TRBV6-5 and TRBJ1-1; a possible D gene is TRBD1 (5 bases). This CDR3 comprises 14 residues. Trimming left V 6 bases short and J 3 bases short, with 14 bases between. Germline lookup yields CDR1 MNHEY and CDR2 SVGAGI. For the CDR3, the DNA is TGTGCCAGCAGGGGGGGGGTTCAGGACACTGAAGCTTTCTTT. Its translation is CASRGGVQDTEAFF.

This clone was observed a handful of times. CDR3 amino acids: CSASGTGDYGYTF. DNA of the CDR3: TGCAGCGCCTCCGGGACAGGGGACTATGGCTACACCTTC. The V gene is TRBV29-1, the J gene TRBJ1-2, with TRBD1 matching 10 bases. CDR1 is SQVTM, CDR2 ANQGSEA, per germline. The CDR3 runs 13 residues. V lost 7 bases, J lost 3 bases, and 5 bases stayed unmatched.

The chain employs TRBV7-2 and TRBJ2-1; 10 bases match TRBD2. Losses at the gene ends were 3 bases for V and 7 bases for J; bases not matched to a gene: 6. Germline CDR1 SGHTA, CDR2 FQGNSA. This CDR3 has 15 amino acids. The CDR3 loop reads CASSFLGLARNEQFF. The CDR3, as DNA: TGTGCCAGCAGCTTCCTGGGACTAGCGAGGAATGAGCAGTTCTTC. The complete variable domain, with remaining parts taken from reference TRBV7-2 and TRBJ2-1, reads GAGVSQSPSNKVTEKGKDVELRCDPISGHTALYWYRQSLGQGLEFLIYFQGNSAPDKSGLPSDRFSAERTGGSVSTLTIQRTQQEDSAVYLCASSFLGLARNEQFFGPGTRLTVL.

The chain links TRBV3-1 (or the pseudogene TRBV3-2) to TRBJ2-6; possibly TRBD1 for D (5 bases). Germline lookup yields CDR1 LGHDT and CDR2 YNNKEL (reference sequence). V gave up 4 bases and J gave up 2 bases, with 6 bases separating them. CDR3 length: 14 amino acids. CDR3 sequence: CASSPDTGANVLTF. CDR3 bases: TGTGCCAGCAGCCCGGACACTGGGGCCAACGTCCTGACTTTC.

Only one count was recorded for this clone. The CDR3 loop reads CASSLVLAVSADTQYF. Written as DNA, the CDR3 is TGTGCCAGCAGCTTAGTACTAGCCGTTTCGGCAGATACGCAGTATTTT. The chain has TRBV7-8 and TRBJ2-3, with D maybe TRBD2 (6 bases). Per germline, CDR1 SGHVS and CDR2 FQNEAQ. CDR3 length equals 16 residues. Trimming shortened V by 1 base and J by 4 bases, and 15 bases separated the two germline ends.

The rearrangement joins TRBV6-5 to TRBJ1-5; a weak D match, TRBD1 (5 bases). Per the germline V gene, CDR1 is MNHEY and CDR2 is SVGAGI. Trimming removed 5 bases at V and 5 bases at J, with 16 bases between. This CDR3 has 15 amino acids. As DNA, the CDR3 is TGTGCCAGCAGTATCCAAAGACAGCCTTATCAGCCCCAGCATTTT. It is translated as CASSIQRQPYQPQHF.

As DNA, the CDR3 is TGTGCCAGCAGCTTAGTGGCTAGCGTGAGCTCCTACGAGCAGTACTTC. Protein: CASSLVASVSSYEQYF. The chain has TRBV7-9 and TRBJ2-7; D may be TRBD2 (6 bases). V gave up 1 base and J gave up 0 bases, with 13 bases separating them. This CDR3 is 16 amino acids long. Germline loops: CDR1 SEHNR, CDR2 FQNEAQ (reference sequence).

V is TRBV3-1 (or the pseudogene TRBV3-2) and J is TRBJ1-1, with D perhaps matching TRBD1 (6 bases). The germline V gene has CDR1 LGHDT and CDR2 YNNKEL (reference sequence). This CDR3 is built from 13 residues. Trimming took 4 bases from V and 9 from J, leaving 15 bases between them. The CDR3 protein is CASSPGTRGKAFF. CDR3 nucleotides: TGTGCCAGCAGCCCCGGGACACGGGGAAAAGCTTTCTTT.

V usage is TRBV5-1 and J usage is TRBJ2-2; 8 bases fit TRBD1. CDR3 length: 15 amino acids. Germline loops: CDR1 SGHRS, CDR2 YFSETQ. V was clipped by 1 base and J by 5 bases; unmatched bases: 4. In DNA, the CDR3 is TGCGCCAGCAGCTTGACGGACAGGGATACCGGGGAGCTGTTTTTT. Translated, it gives CASSLTDRDTGELFF.

The CDR3 is CASSLFLGARGNTIYF. The CDR3 DNA sequence: TGTGCCAGCAGTTTATTCCTTGGGGCCCGTGGAAACACCATATATTTT. The genes are TRBV28 and TRBJ1-3; TRBD1 might be the D (5 bases). This CDR3 comprises 16 residues. V lost 1 base and J 3 bases, leaving 13 bases between the germline ends. CDR1 and CDR2 (germline): MDHEN, SYDVKM. The complete variable domain, with remaining parts taken from reference TRBV28 and TRBJ1-3, reads DVKVTQSSRYLVKRTGEKVFLECVQDMDHENMFWYRQDPGLGLRLIYFSYDVKMKEKGDIPEGYSVSREKKERFSLILESASTNQTSMYLCASSLFLGARGNTIYFGEGSWLTVV.

Only one count was recorded for this clone. The chain combines TRBV15 with TRBJ2-3; 7 bases match TRBD1. The CDR3 contains 15 residues. The J segment lost 3 bases and the V segment lost 3 bases, leaving 6 bases of the junction unmatched. Per the germline V gene, CDR1 is LNHNV and CDR2 is YYDKDF (reference sequence). The CDR3 spells CATSRRQGVTDTQYF. CDR3 DNA: TGTGCCACCAGCAGGCGGCAGGGGGTGACAGATACGCAGTATTTT.

This clone was detected only a few times. This chain uses TRBV7-9 with TRBJ2-7, with no clear D. Deletions cut 2 bases from V and 7 bases from J, with 9 bases between. The CDR3 sequence is 12 residues long. Per germline, CDR1 SEHNR and CDR2 FQNEAQ (reference sequence). CDR3 nucleotide sequence: TGTGCCAGCAGCTTATTATCCCAGGAGCAGTACTTC. Its translation: CASSLLSQEQYF.

The CDR3 loop is CASSFSPSSYNEQFF. In DNA form, the CDR3 reads TGCGCCAGCAGCTTCTCTCCGAGCTCCTACAATGAGCAGTTCTTC. The V call is TRBV5-1, the J call TRBJ2-1; no clear D. In germline, CDR1 is SGHRS, CDR2 YFSETQ. V was clipped by 2 bases and J by 0 bases, with 9 bases between them. The CDR3 is made up of 15 amino acids.